This T cell receptor (beta chain) was sequenced for a study of blood T cell repertoires in COVID-19. Using immunoSEQ multiplex PCR, the repertoire was profiled, and TCRdb retains in-frame clones only, with some absent. The repertoire consists of 80,000 to 90,000 clones, with roughly 88% occurring once and the leading ten covering under 3.5%. Sequenced sample: peripheral blood. This TCR was recovered from a woman of 80 years or more with COVID-19, enrolled during active disease.

The CDR3 DNA reads TGTGCCTGGAGTAGGGGACAGGGGAGTTCTGAAGCTTTCTTT. It translates to CAWSRGQGSSEAFF. The gene calls are TRBV30 and TRBJ1-1, with 10 bases lining up with TRBD1. This CDR3 has 14 amino acids. Germline CDR1 reads GTSNPN; CDR2 reads SVGIG (reference sequence). The V and J ends lost 2 bases and 6 bases, in that order; junction bases with no gene match: 6.